The 3 T cell receptor beta chains given below trace back to one sample, sequenced in a study of tumor-infiltrating lymphocytes in primary liver carcinoma. Unsorted bulk tissue (about 20-32 mg) underwent RNA and DNA co-extraction. With a constant-region primer, TCR beta cDNA was made from 450 to 650 ng of total RNA. Amplification in three nested multiplex PCR rounds with slightly modified ARM-PCR gave rise to TCR beta libraries. Two initial PCR rounds of approximately 10 cycles each paired TRBV1-TRBV30 forward primers with a C-beta reverse primer. Via MiXCR, TCRdb re-called the multiplex PCR reads, giving one row per CDR3 protein. The sample shows tens of thousands of distinct CDR3 sequences, roughly 70% of them seen only once. Input material: liver tumor tissue from sampling region 4. Subset indicated: tumor region T4, right-lateral pole. Source of these receptors: a man aged 35-49 years with primary liver carcinoma and hepatitis B virus infection.

With respect to this clonotype: It may be a read error: a sequence one base away is much more abundant. The rearrangement uses TRBV11-2 and TRBJ2-7, with D possibly being TRBD1 (5 bases). This CDR3 has 14 amino acids. From germline, CDR1 is SGHAT and CDR2 FQNNGV. V was clipped by 5 bases and J by 6 bases, with 17 bases between them. CDR3 protein: CASSLWGYRAEQYF. CDR3 DNA sequence: TGTGCCAGCAGCCTCTGGGGCTATCGGGCCGAGCAGTACTTC.

In regard to this clonotype: This may stem from a read error, because a much larger clone lies one nucleotide away. The genes are TRBV14 and TRBJ1-2; TRBD1 is a possible D gene (6 bases). Germline lookup yields CDR1 SGHDN and CDR2 FVKESK. The CDR3 covers 17 residues. The CDR3 protein is CASSQRGSGGSPYVYTF. Written as DNA, the CDR3 is TGTGCCAGCAGCCAGAGGGGGAGTGGAGGCAGCCCCTATGTCTACACCTTC.

This chain uses TRBV4-2 with TRBJ2-1; D ambiguous. The CDR3 is made up of 14 amino acids. Looked up from germline, CDR1 is LGHNA and CDR2 is YNFKEQ. V shed 6 bases and J shed 5 bases, with 14 bases lying between them. The CDR3 DNA is TGTGCCAGCAGTCTATGGTACAGCGACAATGAGCAGTTCTTC. Translated, it gives CASSLWYSDNEQFF.